Shown below are 3 T cell receptor beta chains from a single sample sequenced in a study of T cells after yellow fever vaccination. TCRdb recomputed calls from the 5' RACE reads with MiXCR, one row per CDR3 protein. The table records approximately 450,000 distinct CDR3 sequences, roughly a sixth of them present only once. The sequencing here drew on PBMCs, taken before the yellow fever booster vaccination. These receptors all stem from a man aged 18-30 years who received the YFV17D yellow fever vaccine.

This clonotype occurred a few times. The chain carries TRBV7-9 and TRBJ2-1, with D perhaps TRBD1 or TRBD2 (7 bases each). The germline V gene has CDR1 SEHNR and CDR2 FQNEAQ (reference sequence). The CDR3 runs to 14 residues. Trimming pared 3 bases from V and 8 bases from J, leaving 14 bases between. The CDR3 sequence is CASSFGEGAHEQFF. CDR3 nucleotide sequence: TGTGCCAGCAGCTTTGGGGAGGGGGCCCATGAGCAGTTCTTC.

J is TRBJ1-1 and V is TRBV6-5; 9 bases are shared with TRBD1. The V segment lost 6 bases and the J segment 6 bases; nucleotides outside the gene matches: 8. Germline V CDR1 and CDR2: MNHEY, SVGAGI. This CDR3 region has 14 residues. CDR3 DNA sequence: TGTGCCAGCAGCCCGGGACAGGGAATCCCTGAAGCTTTCTTT. It encodes CASSPGQGIPEAFF.

This clonotype was observed a few times. This chain connects TRBV28 to TRBJ1-4; D not resolved. V was cut by 11 bases and J by 4 bases, with 8 bases left in between. Germline loops: CDR1 MDHEN, CDR2 SYDVKM. CDR3 length: 11 amino acids. CDR3 DNA: TGTGCCGTCCAGAATAATGAAAAACTGTTTTTT. It yields the protein CAVQNNEKLFF.